This is a list of T cell receptor beta chains from one sample in a study of molecular identifiers for immune sequencing clone quantification. TCRdb re-called the PCR reads through MiXCR, storing one row per CDR3 protein. The sample contains about 10,000 distinct CDR3 sequences, about 21% of which appear only once. Sequences were obtained from naive CD8+ T cells from blood, with Jurkat cell RNA spiked in. The receptors were gathered from a human donor in good health. Some libraries in this study had Jurkat cell RNA spiked in. The conserved cysteine and the conserved F or W are not part of the CDR3 here. The D gene is left open where the match is weak.

v_call,d_call,cdr3_aa
TRBV30,TRBD2,AWSRGLAGLPDTPS
TRBV5-1,TRBD1,ASSDPGQGELGGELF
TRBV3-1,-,ASSHSPDAQATQY
TRBV4-3,TRBD1,ASSLGTGVTYEQY
TRBV6-6,TRBD2,AGSDRSGGPHEQF
TRBV3-1,-,ASSQEADSTDTQY
TRBV7-2,-,ASSPTTNAYTDSQY
TRBV27,-,ASSLWGVNTEAF
TRBV4-3,-,ASSQDYARGATDTQY
TRBV7-3,TRBD2,ASSFGLETDTQY
TRBV6-2/TRBV6-3,-,ASSYPTGGTFSNQPQH
TRBV2,TRBD2,ASSEGGTSGTSDSNEQF
TRBV4-1,-,ASSHRLGSSYEQY
TRBV6-2/TRBV6-3,-,ASSYWGKNTDTQY
TRBV4-1,TRBD1,ASSHTGTGDCEQY
TRBV4-3,-,ASSQVVGPYPYEQY
TRBV12-3/TRBV12-4,TRBD1,ASSRQGTNSDYT
TRBV10-3,-,ATGQGLGLGLDNEQF
TRBV28,-,ASGDAGEDTQY
TRBV11-2,-,ASTRDSSTDTQY
TRBV13,-,ASSLLQESSYNEQF
TRBV7-9,TRBD2,ASSTRGGSSYEQY
TRBV12-3/TRBV12-4,-,ASSFPDGGEQY
TRBV6-2/TRBV6-3,-,ASTPGTSDWDTQY
TRBV19,-,ASSQSSYSEQF
TRBV29-1,TRBD2,SLSPSGVYNEQF
TRBV28,TRBD1,ASSSFGQVASYEQY
TRBV20-1,TRBD2,SAGTSETNEQY
TRBV7-9,-,ASSLDSTDTQY
TRBV4-1,TRBD1,ASSQGTGTGDFEQY
TRBV7-9,-,ASSSSPGLPGPGLDEQF
TRBV20-1,-,SAGAGRGTYEQY
TRBV19,-,ASSISGAHVLP
TRBV4-3,TRBD1,ASSQDQGQGNYEQY
TRBV29-1,-,SATPLGPADTQY
TRBV25-1,-,ASTAGIAAF
TRBV7-9,-,ASSRRWETQY
TRBV5-8,-,ASTQAGDDEQY
TRBV6-5,-,ASTSRLALYDTDTQY
TRBV25-1,TRBD1,ASSTGTASTDTQY
TRBV7-2,-,ASSLTEAYEQY
TRBV5-5,TRBD1,ASSLVGGLTDTQY
TRBV7-9,-,ASSLVGGSPEAF
TRBV6-6,-,ASSYSVGSGHNEQF
TRBV12-3/TRBV12-4,-,ASSPTGPGETQY
TRBV2,-,ASSDGESRYEQY
TRBV27,-,ACSFSTDTQY
TRBV6-5,-,ASSYLDRRYEQY
TRBV29-1,TRBD2,SVVPSGRAGPNEQY
TRBV3-1,-,ASRWGGGETQY
TRBV4-3,TRBD2,ASSQEGLAGVPLGEQY
TRBV28,TRBD2,ASRFSAGLSTDTQY
TRBV13,-,ASSLGYRSETQY
TRBV5-1,-,ASSLTGSLMNTEAF
TRBV2,TRBD1,ASSEDRGPSYEQY
TRBV10-3,-,AISERGHEQF
TRBV12-3/TRBV12-4,-,ASSPPGVSNQPQH
TRBV6-5,TRBD2,ASTGGAKNIQY
TRBV25-1,TRBD2,ASSGTSGHCTDTQY
TRBV4-3,-,ASSQAWGGGEKLF